Below, 26 T cell receptor beta chains from the same sample are listed, as sequenced in a study of T cells after yellow fever vaccination. One entry per CDR3 protein results from TCRdb running MiXCR on the 5' RACE reads. This table has roughly 330,000 distinct CDR3 sequences, under 5% appearing once. The source was PBMCs, collected 5 days after the yellow fever booster vaccination. The source of these receptors is a man aged 18 to 35 who received the YFV17D yellow fever vaccine.

The chain employs TRBV4-2 and TRBJ2-4; perhaps TRBD1 as D (6 bases). The CDR3 loop spans 12 amino acids. V dropped 4 bases and J dropped 6 bases, with 7 bases sitting between them. CDR1 is LGHNA, CDR2 YNFKEQ, per germline. DNA of the CDR3: TGTGCCAGCAGCCTGGACAGAAACATTCAGTACTTC. Its translation is CASSLDRNIQYF.

V usage is TRBV6-2 or TRBV6-3 and J usage is TRBJ1-1, with 8 bases matching TRBD1. Germline assignment: CDR1 MNHEY and CDR2 SVGEGT. This CDR3 is built from 17 residues. V was clipped by 2 bases and J by 6 bases; unmatched bases: 14. In DNA form, the CDR3 reads TGTGCCAGCAGTTACCATCCGGACAGGGTAAAGAGTCCTGAAGCTTTCTTT. Its translation: CASSYHPDRVKSPEAFF.

Only a few counts were recorded for this clonotype. CDR3 sequence reads: CASGTSKEETQYF. CDR3 nucleotide sequence: TGTGCCAGTGGGACCTCTAAGGAGGAGACCCAGTACTTC. The chain has TRBV7-3 and TRBJ2-5, with D perhaps TRBD1 or TRBD2 (5 bases each). CDR1 and CDR2 from the germline V gene are SGHTA and FQGTGA. The CDR3 covers 13 residues. V dropped 9 bases and J dropped 5 bases, with 16 bases sitting between them.

This clonotype showed up just a few times. The chain carries TRBV4-1 and TRBJ2-1; D not resolved. Trimming removed 2 bases from V and 3 bases from J, with 5 bases in between. The CDR3 loop spans 13 amino acids. Germline V gene data show CDR1 as MGHRA and CDR2 as YSYEKL. The DNA of the CDR3 is TGCGCCAGCAGCCAAAATCTCTACAATGAGCAGTTCTTC. This encodes CASSQNLYNEQFF.

This clonotype was observed a handful of times. The genes are TRBV7-6 and TRBJ1-1, with 7 bases aligning to TRBD1. The CDR3 totals 12 residues. Per the germline V gene, CDR1 is SGHVS and CDR2 is FNYEAQ. V shed 5 bases and J 6 bases; nucleotides not matched to a gene: 3. CDR3 sequence (DNA): TGTGCCAGCAGCCACGGGACAGCTGAAGCTTTCTTT. This encodes CASSHGTAEAFF. Drawing the rest from reference TRBV7-6 and TRBJ1-1, the complete variable domain is GAGVSQSPRYKVTKRGQDVALRCDPISGHVSLYWYRQALGQGPEFLTYFNYEAQQDKSGLPNDRFSAERPEGSISTLTIQRTEQRDSAMYRCASSHGTAEAFFGQGTRLTVV.

The genes are TRBV7-9 and TRBJ2-5; 7 bases align to TRBD2. The germline CDR1 and CDR2 sequences are SEHNR and FQNEAQ (reference sequence). Losses at the gene ends were 5 bases for V and 2 bases for J; bases not matched to a gene: 8. This CDR3 has 15 residues. As DNA, the CDR3 is TGTGCCAGCAGCCACGACTCCGGGAGGCAAGAGACCCAGTACTTC. It specifies CASSHDSGRQETQYF.

This clonotype has a count of ten or more. The chain uses TRBV5-6 and TRBJ1-1; D is ambiguous. Germline V gene data show CDR1 as SGHDT and CDR2 as YYEEEE. The germline V and J ends were trimmed by 4 bases and 6 bases, with 16 bases remaining between them. CDR3 length equals 14 residues. CDR3 loop: CASSTREVAAEAFF. Here the CDR3 DNA reads TGTGCCAGCAGCACAAGGGAGGTTGCAGCTGAAGCTTTCTTT.

This clonotype was detected many times. V and J are TRBV5-6 and TRBJ2-3; TRBD2 agrees at 10 bases. Germline V CDR1 and CDR2: SGHDT, YYEEEE. The CDR3 extends over 16 amino acids. V dropped 4 bases and J dropped 4; count of bases not matched to a gene: 9. The CDR3 sequence is CASSPPSGGAPDTQYF. DNA for the CDR3: TGTGCCAGCAGCCCACCCAGCGGGGGGGCCCCAGATACGCAGTATTTT. Full variable domain (remainder filled in from reference TRBV5-6 and TRBJ2-3): DAGVTQSPTHLIKTRGQQVTLRCSPKSGHDTVSWYQQALGQGPQFIFQYYEEEERQRGNFPDRFSGHQFPNYSSELNVNALLLGDSALYLCASSPPSGGAPDTQYFGPGTRLTVL.

The sample holds a few counts of this clonotype. V and J are TRBV6-6 and TRBJ2-1, with TRBD1 identical over 8 bases. The CDR3 has 18 amino acids. Germline V CDR1 and CDR2: MNHNY, SVGAGI (reference sequence). Trimming cost V 0 bases and J 3 bases; bases outside gene matches: 10. CDR3 in amino acids: CASSYSPIRGRVYNEQFF. As DNA, the CDR3 is TGTGCCAGCAGTTACTCTCCCATCAGGGGGCGCGTCTACAATGAGCAGTTCTTC.

This clonotype turned up a few times. V is TRBV29-1 and J is TRBJ1-3, with D unclear. V lost 4 bases, J lost 0 bases, and 7 bases lay in between. The CDR3 contains 13 residues. Germline V CDR1 and CDR2: SQVTM, ANQGSEA. CDR3 amino acids: CSVAPTSGNTIYF. CDR3 nucleotide sequence: TGCAGCGTTGCCCCGACCTCTGGAAACACCATATATTTT.

In this sample, this clonotype turned up a few times. The CDR3, as DNA: TGCGCCAGCAGCCTATTGAGGAATTCGGATGGCTACACCTTC. Amino acid sequence: CASSLLRNSDGYTF. The chain has TRBV4-3 and TRBJ1-2; D uncertain. Germline lookup yields CDR1 LGHNA and CDR2 YSLEER. V dropped 4 bases and J dropped 6 bases, with 15 bases sitting between them. This CDR3 contains 14 residues.

The chain links TRBV18 to TRBJ1-6; no clear D gene. This CDR3 has 14 residues. With 6 bases removed from V and 9 bases from J, the gap between germline ends came to 15 bases. Germline assignment: CDR1 KGHSH and CDR2 LQKENI. The CDR3 spells CASSTPQTGSPLHF. CDR3 DNA sequence: TGTGCCAGCTCGACCCCACAAACGGGTTCACCCCTCCACTTT.

This clonotype was counted many times. CDR3 sequence (DNA): TGTGCCAGCCAGAGGAGGGTAGCGGGGGTAGAGACCCAGTACTTC. Protein: CASQRRVAGVETQYF. V and J are TRBV2 and TRBJ2-5; 9 bases agree with TRBD2. The CDR3 length is 15 residues. Germline CDR1 SNHLY, CDR2 FYNNEI. V lost 8 bases and J lost 4; bases outside the gene matches: 11.

This clonotype was detected many times. This chain uses TRBV5-1 with TRBJ2-2; 13 bases agree with TRBD2. Germline-derived CDR1 and CDR2 are SGHRS and YFSETQ. The CDR3 spans 19 residues. The junction had 7 bases not matched to a gene; V was cut back by 2 bases and J by 0 bases. The CDR3 DNA follows: TGCGCCAGCAGCTTAGCCGGGACTAGCGGGGTTGCGAACACCGGGGAGCTGTTTTTT. This gives the protein CASSLAGTSGVANTGELFF. The complete variable domain, with remaining parts taken from reference TRBV5-1 and TRBJ2-2, reads KAGVTQTPRYLIKTRGQQVTLSCSPISGHRSVSWYQQTPGQGLQFLFEYFSETQRNKGNFPGRFSGRQFSNSRSEMNVSTLELGDSALYLCASSLAGTSGVANTGELFFGEGSRLTVL.

This clonotype was seen ten or more times. The chain links TRBV5-7 to TRBJ1-2, with a weak D call TRBD1 (5 bases). TRBV5-7 is designated an ORF whose function remains uncertain. V lost 1 base and J 8 bases, leaving 12 bases between the germline ends. The CDR3 is 13 amino acids. The CDR3 DNA sequence: TGTGCCAGCAGCTTGCAAGGGGCGGGAGGCTACACCTTC. This sequence encodes CASSLQGAGGYTF.

This clonotype was seen only a few times. V is TRBV7-8 and J is TRBJ2-7; TRBD1 matches 11 bases. The germline V gene encodes CDR1 SGHVS and CDR2 FQNEAQ. Germline trimming cut 0 bases from V and 3 bases from J; bases unmatched to any gene: 7. The CDR3 consists of 17 residues. The CDR3 sequence is CASSLALTGQGGYEQYF. In DNA form, the CDR3 reads TGTGCCAGCAGCTTAGCGCTCACGGGACAGGGGGGCTACGAGCAGTACTTC.

J is TRBJ2-3 and V is TRBV20-1; D gene ambiguous. CDR1 and CDR2 (germline): DFQATT, SNEGSKA (reference sequence). V shed 4 bases and J shed 6 bases, with 11 bases lying between them. The CDR3 length is 12 residues. The CDR3 reads CSANARLDTQYF. The CDR3 bases are TGCAGTGCTAATGCGCGACTCGATACGCAGTATTTT.

The V call is TRBV3-1, the J call TRBJ2-7; D is unresolved. The CDR3 spans 14 residues. The V and J ends lost 7 bases and 3 bases respectively, with 16 bases between them. The germline V gene has CDR1 LGHDT and CDR2 YNNKEL (reference sequence). The CDR3, as DNA: TGTGCCAGCACCCCCTTGCGCTGGAGCTACGAGCAGTACGTC. It is translated as CASTPLRWSYEQYV.

This chain connects TRBV2 to TRBJ2-1, with TRBD2 matching over 9 bases. V lost 6 bases, J lost 0 bases, and 9 bases stayed unmatched. This CDR3 has 17 amino acids. Germline V lookup: CDR1 SNHLY, CDR2 FYNNEI. The CDR3 protein is CASSQAGGFSSYNEQFF. As DNA, the CDR3 is TGTGCCAGCAGCCAAGCGGGGGGCTTTAGCTCCTACAATGAGCAGTTCTTC.

The chain is built from TRBV20-1 and TRBJ1-2; D remains ambiguous. V gave up 5 bases and J gave up 4 bases, with 8 bases separating them. This CDR3 region has 11 residues. Germline CDR1 and CDR2: DFQATT and SNEGSKA (reference sequence). The CDR3 protein is CSAPDGYGYTF. In DNA, the CDR3 is TGCAGTGCTCCGGACGGCTATGGCTACACCTTC.

This chain uses TRBV5-6 with TRBJ1-2, with 8 nucleotides matching TRBD1. The CDR3 is 16 residues long. Germline lookup yields CDR1 SGHDT and CDR2 YYEEEE. Trimming cost V 0 bases and J 0 bases; bases outside gene matches: 4. The CDR3 DNA follows: TGTGCCAGCAGCTTGGGCAGGGGGCTGGCTAACTATGGCTACACCTTC. It yields the protein CASSLGRGLANYGYTF.

This clonotype was counted between two and nine times. DNA for the CDR3: TGCGCCAGCAGCTTGGCGGGACAGGGGGTTTCTGGCTACACCTTC. Translation gives CASSLAGQGVSGYTF. The V call is TRBV5-1, the J call TRBJ1-2; 11 bases are a match to TRBD1. Germline CDR1 reads SGHRS; CDR2 reads YFSETQ. The CDR3 runs to 15 residues. Unmatched junction bases numbered 5, after V lost 0 bases and J lost 7 bases. Together with reference TRBV5-1 and TRBJ1-2, the CDR3 gives the full variable domain: KAGVTQTPRYLIKTRGQQVTLSCSPISGHRSVSWYQQTPGQGLQFLFEYFSETQRNKGNFPGRFSGRQFSNSRSEMNVSTLELGDSALYLCASSLAGQGVSGYTFGSGTRLTVV.

This clonotype turned up a few times. The chain has TRBV5-1 and TRBJ2-7, with a tentative D call TRBD1 (5 bases). The V and J ends lost 0 bases and 6 bases respectively, with 10 bases between them. CDR1 and CDR2 from the germline V gene are SGHRS and YFSETQ. The CDR3 loop spans 13 amino acids. Here the CDR3 DNA reads TGCGCCAGCAGCTTGGAGGGTACAGGCGAGCAGTACGTC. This sequence encodes CASSLEGTGEQYV.

This clonotype was counted between two and nine times. V is TRBV19 and J is TRBJ1-1; no definite D call. There are 12 residues in the CDR3. Germline CDR1 reads LNHDA; CDR2 reads SQIVND (reference sequence). The V and J ends lost 7 bases and 6 bases respectively, with 12 bases between them. The chain's CDR3 is CASKEARAEAFF. The CDR3 DNA reads TGTGCCAGTAAAGAGGCGAGGGCTGAAGCTTTCTTT.

J is TRBJ1-5 and V is TRBV19; 8 nucleotides align to TRBD1. The CDR3 has 14 residues. The V gene end was trimmed by 5 bases and the J gene end by 4 bases; junction bases not matched to a gene: 4. Germline V gives CDR1 LNHDA, CDR2 SQIVND (reference sequence). The CDR3 here is CASSQGAENQPQHF. The DNA for the CDR3 is TGTGCCAGTAGTCAGGGGGCGGAAAATCAGCCCCAGCATTTT.

This clonotype was recorded a few times. The chain has TRBV27 and TRBJ1-5; D uncertain. Trimming removed 7 bases at V and 9 bases at J, with 22 bases between. The CDR3 has 15 amino acids. Germline V lookup: CDR1 MNHEY, CDR2 SMNVEV (reference sequence). The CDR3 DNA follows: TGTGCCAGCAACCTCGCAGAGCCCTTGGAGTGGCCCCAGCATTTT. Residues: CASNLAEPLEWPQHF.